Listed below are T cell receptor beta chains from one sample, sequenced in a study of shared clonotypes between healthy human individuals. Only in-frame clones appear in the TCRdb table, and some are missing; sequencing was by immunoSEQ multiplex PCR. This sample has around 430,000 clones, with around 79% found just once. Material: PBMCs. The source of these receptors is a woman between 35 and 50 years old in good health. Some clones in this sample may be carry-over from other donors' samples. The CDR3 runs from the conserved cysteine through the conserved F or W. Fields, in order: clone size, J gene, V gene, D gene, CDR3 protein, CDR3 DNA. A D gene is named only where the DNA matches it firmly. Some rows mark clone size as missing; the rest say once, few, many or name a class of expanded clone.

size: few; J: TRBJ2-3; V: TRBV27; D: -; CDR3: CASSAYRDTQYF; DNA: TGTGCCAGCAGTGCCTACAGAGATACGCAGTATTTT
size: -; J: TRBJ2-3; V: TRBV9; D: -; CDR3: CASGAAPSTDTQYF; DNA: TGTGCCAGCGGGGCAGCCCCTAGCACAGATACGCAGTATTTT
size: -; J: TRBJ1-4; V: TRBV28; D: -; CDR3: CASSSSGTRNEKLFF; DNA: TGTGCCAGCAGTTCCTCCGGGACTCGGAATGAAAAACTGTTTTTT
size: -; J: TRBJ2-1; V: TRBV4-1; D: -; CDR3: CASNLDPGQNNEQFF; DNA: TGCGCCAGCAACCTCGACCCCGGACAGAACAATGAGCAGTTCTTC
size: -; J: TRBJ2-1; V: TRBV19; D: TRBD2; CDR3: CASSAGLAGGYNEQFF; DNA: TGTGCCAGTAGTGCCGGACTAGCGGGAGGGTACAATGAGCAGTTCTTC
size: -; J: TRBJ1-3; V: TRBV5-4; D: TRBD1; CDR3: CASSAGQGGRNTIYF; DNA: TGTGCCAGCAGCGCGGGACAGGGTGGCAGAAACACCATATATTTT
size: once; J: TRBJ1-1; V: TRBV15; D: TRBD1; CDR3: CATSSGGQGVLAFF; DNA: TGTGCCACCAGCAGTGGGGGACAGGGAGTTTTGGCTTTCTTT
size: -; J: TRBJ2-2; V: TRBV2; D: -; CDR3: CASSELLPESYGELFF; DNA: TGTGCCAGCAGCGAATTACTACCCGAGTCTTACGGGGAGCTGTTTTTT
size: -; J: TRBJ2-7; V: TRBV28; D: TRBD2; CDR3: CASSLAGGTSYEQYF; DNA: TGTGCCAGCAGTCTAGCGGGAGGGACCTCCTACGAGCAGTACTTC
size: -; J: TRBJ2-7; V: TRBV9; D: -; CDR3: CASSVRFESYEQYF; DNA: TGTGCCAGCAGCGTTAGGTTTGAATCCTACGAGCAGTACTTC